This record covers a single TCR beta chain. The antigen is undetermined. One junction end disagrees with the germline gene, perhaps due to a read error. This specimen belongs to a study of T cell repertoires in cytomegalovirus infection. The CDR3 covers 12 residues. Each CDR3 protein is one row after TCRdb ran MiXCR on the reads. The repertoire holds about 920,000 distinct CDR3 sequences, with around 32% as singletons. The material sequenced was cultured CD8+ T cells from PBMCs, taken from culture after CMV antigen stimulation. The V call is TRBV12-3 or TRBV12-4, the J call TRBJ2-1, with 7 positions matching TRBD2. The clonotype was recovered from a human donor in good health (CMV status not recorded). Some clones in this sample may be carry-over from other donors' samples. The CDR3 here is CTSSLSGDEQFF. DNA for the CDR3: TGTACCAGCAGTTTAAGCGGGGATGAGCAGTTCTTC.